This note documents a single T cell receptor (beta chain) sequence. The antigen is not known. Generated by immunoSEQ multiplex PCR, the TCRdb table keeps only in-frame clones and is missing some. The table records 100,000 or so clones, 80% to 95% of them present only once. The sample comes from a study of T cell responses to AZD1222 COVID-19 vaccine. The study, taken as a whole, reports: Mostly white British, mostly female donors; authors suggested clonal diversity may be underestimated. Among vaccine-associated CD4 TCRs, coverage spanned spike, with dominance at 160-218 and 743-854. Scientists sampled the repertoires only once the peak T cell response had passed.

This TCR derives from an adult in good health. Sequences were derived from peripheral blood, sampled on day 0 of AZD1222 vaccination.

This chain's CDR3 is CASSTLAGSGANVLTF. In DNA, the CDR3 is TGTGCCAGTAGTACCCTAGCAGGGTCCGGGGCCAACGTCCTGACTTTC. The chain combines TRBV19 with TRBJ2-6; the D call may be TRBD1 or TRBD2 (5 bases each). The CDR3 runs to 16 residues. V was trimmed by 4 bases and J by 4 bases, leaving 14 bases between them. Per the germline V gene, CDR1 is LNHDA and CDR2 is SQIVND (reference sequence).